The 19 T cell receptor beta chains in this list originate from one sample, sequenced in a study of cytomegalovirus exposure and HLA in healthy donors. PCR was performed using 60 Vbeta and 13 Jbeta primers. Produced via immunoSEQ multiplex PCR; TCRdb's table is partial and in-frame only. This table holds about 250,000 clones, around 90% found once. Input material: PBMCs. The receptors shown here come from a girl aged 2-9 years in good health and CMV-seronegative.

J is TRBJ2-2 and V is TRBV9; D perhaps matches TRBD1 (5 bases). V dropped 3 bases and J dropped 4 bases, with 10 bases sitting between them. The length of the CDR3 is 14 residues. Germline V lookup: CDR1 SGDLS, CDR2 YYNGEE. CDR3 protein: CASSDRGGTGELFF. The CDR3 DNA follows: TGTGCCAGCAGCGATAGGGGTGGCACCGGGGAGCTGTTTTTT.

J is TRBJ2-1 and V is TRBV9; D not certain. V was clipped by 4 bases and J by 8 bases, with 10 bases between them. The CDR3 length is 12 residues. The V gene's germline CDR1 is SGDLS and CDR2 YYNGEE. The CDR3 region has the DNA TGTGCCAGCAGCCCCCCCAGCGATGAGCAGTTCTTC. Protein product: CASSPPSDEQFF. Supplemented by reference TRBV9 and TRBJ2-1, the full variable domain reads DSGVTQTPKHLITATGQRVTLRCSPRSGDLSVYWYQQSLDQGLQFLIQYYNGEERAKGNILERFSAQQFPDLHSELNLSSLELGDSALYFCASSPPSDEQFFGPGTRLTVL.

The V and J genes are TRBV19 and TRBJ2-2, with 7 bases matching TRBD2. The length of the CDR3 is 15 residues. Trimming at V came to 3 bases and at J to 4 bases, leaving 5 bases not matched to a gene. Germline V lookup: CDR1 LNHDA, CDR2 SQIVND (reference sequence). The CDR3 spells CASSMMLAGTGELFF. DNA of the CDR3: TGTGCCAGTAGTATGATGTTAGCGGGCACCGGGGAGCTGTTTTTT. Full variable domain (outside the CDR3, taken from reference TRBV19 and TRBJ2-2): DGGITQSPKYLFRKEGQNVTLSCEQNLNHDAMYWYRQDPGQGLRLIYYSQIVNDFQKGDIAEGYSVSREKKESFPLTVTSAQKNPTAFYLCASSMMLAGTGELFFGEGSRLTVL.

V gene TRBV28 combines with J gene TRBJ2-5; tentatively, D is TRBD2 (5 bases). Germline loops: CDR1 MDHEN, CDR2 SYDVKM. CDR3 length: 15 amino acids. V lost 8 bases and J 4 bases, leaving 20 bases between the germline ends. CDR3 region: CASGSSTTSLETQYF. In DNA form, the CDR3 reads TGTGCCAGCGGGTCTAGCACTACATCTTTAGAGACCCAGTACTTC.

This clone was counted a single time. The chain has TRBV28 and TRBJ1-2; 12 bases are a match to TRBD1. J gave up 8 bases and V 6 bases, and 7 bases lay outside the gene matches. The germline V gene has CDR1 MDHEN and CDR2 SYDVKM. The CDR3 extends over 14 amino acids. CDR3 coding DNA: TGTGCCAGCAGACCGGGACAGGGGGCACGGGGCTACACCTTC. Translation: CASRPGQGARGYTF.

This clone was recorded only once. The V call is TRBV19, the J call TRBJ2-2, with 8 bases fitting TRBD2. Germline V gene lookup returns CDR1 LNHDA and CDR2 SQIVND (reference sequence). This CDR3 spans 18 amino acids. J was trimmed by 5 bases and V by 0 bases; bases with no gene match: 11. The CDR3 DNA sequence: TGTGCCAGTAGTATAGATCGGGGGAGCGGGAGAAGGACCGGGGAGCTGTTTTTT. Translated: CASSIDRGSGRRTGELFF. Filled out from reference TRBV19 and TRBJ2-2, the complete variable domain reads DGGITQSPKYLFRKEGQNVTLSCEQNLNHDAMYWYRQDPGQGLRLIYYSQIVNDFQKGDIAEGYSVSREKKESFPLTVTSAQKNPTAFYLCASSIDRGSGRRTGELFFGEGSRLTVL.

V and J are TRBV11-2 and TRBJ2-7; 13 bases match TRBD2. The CDR3 sequence is 15 residues long. Germline lookup yields CDR1 SGHAT and CDR2 FQNNGV. V shed 3 bases, J shed 2 bases, and the junction held 1 base outside the gene matches. CDR3 bases: TGTGCCAGCAGCTTCGGGACTAGCGGGACCTACGAGCAGTACTTC. Its translation: CASSFGTSGTYEQYF.

On this clone itself: The germline gene is not matched at one end of the junction; a read error may be the cause. The J gene is TRBJ1-2, the V gene TRBV5-5; D remains unclear. The germline V gene has CDR1 SGHKS and CDR2 YYEKEE (reference sequence). The CDR3 is 14 amino acids. The CDR3 region has the DNA TGTGCCAGCACCTTGGACGCAGGCAACTATGGCTACACCTTC. This sequence encodes CASTLDAGNYGYTF.

The genes are TRBV5-1 and TRBJ2-2, with TRBD1 matching 7 bases. The CDR3 spans 15 residues. CDR1 is SGHRS and CDR2 is YFSETQ in the germline V gene. Trimming at V came to 5 bases and at J to 4 bases, leaving 8 bases not matched to a gene. The CDR3 bases are TGCGCCAGCAGTTTACAGGGGTTGGCCACCGGGGAGCTGTTTTTT. Protein product: CASSLQGLATGELFF. Full variable domain (outside the CDR3, taken from reference TRBV5-1 and TRBJ2-2): KAGVTQTPRYLIKTRGQQVTLSCSPISGHRSVSWYQQTPGQGLQFLFEYFSETQRNKGNFPGRFSGRQFSNSRSEMNVSTLELGDSALYLCASSLQGLATGELFFGEGSRLTVL.

The chain joins TRBV7-2 to TRBJ2-1; 10 nucleotides match TRBD2. CDR3 length: 17 amino acids. Germline values: CDR1 SGHTA, CDR2 FQGNSA. V lost 0 bases to trimming and J lost 5 bases; unmatched junction nucleotides: 7. CDR3 region: CASSLAVLAGVNNEQFF. The CDR3 DNA follows: TGTGCCAGCAGCTTAGCGGTTCTAGCGGGAGTCAACAATGAGCAGTTCTTC.

The chain joins TRBV27 to TRBJ2-6; the D is unclear. The V and J ends lost 7 bases and 0 bases respectively, with 10 bases between them. The CDR3 consists of 15 residues. Per germline, CDR1 MNHEY and CDR2 SMNVEV (reference sequence). The CDR3, as DNA: TGTGCCAGCACTCAGGCCGGCTCTGGGGCCAACGTCCTGACTTTC. Encoded protein: CASTQAGSGANVLTF.

The chain couples TRBV5-1 to TRBJ2-3; TRBD2 agrees at 10 bases. The junction had 5 bases not matched to a gene; V was cut back by 6 bases and J by 1 base. Germline CDR1 is SGHRS and CDR2 is YFSETQ. CDR3 length: 15 amino acids. The DNA for the CDR3 is TGCGCCAGCATCCCGGGGACTAGCGGCACAGATACGCAGTATTTT. Residues: CASIPGTSGTDTQYF. Based on the CDR3 plus reference TRBV5-1 and TRBJ2-3, the full variable domain is KAGVTQTPRYLIKTRGQQVTLSCSPISGHRSVSWYQQTPGQGLQFLFEYFSETQRNKGNFPGRFSGRQFSNSRSEMNVSTLELGDSALYLCASIPGTSGTDTQYFGPGTRLTVL.

The rearrangement uses TRBV23-1 and TRBJ2-2; D possibly corresponds to TRBD1 (5 bases). TRBV23-1 is flagged as an ORF with uncertain function. This CDR3 has 14 residues. Trimming stripped 0 bases from V and 6 bases from J, with 8 bases between. The CDR3 is CASSQSQGAGELFF. In nucleotides, the CDR3 is TGCGCCAGCAGTCAATCGCAAGGGGCCGGGGAGCTGTTTTTT.

The gene calls are TRBV28 and TRBJ2-7; TRBD2 aligns across 10 bases. The CDR3 is 14 residues long. CDR1 MDHEN and CDR2 SYDVKM come from the germline V gene. Trimming cost V 6 bases and J 1 base; bases outside gene matches: 3. The CDR3 DNA reads as TGTGCCAGCAGACCTAGCGGGAGTTCCTACGAGCAGTACTTC. It encodes CASRPSGSSYEQYF.

The rearrangement links TRBV9 to TRBJ2-1, with 15 bases that match TRBD2. Germline V gene data show CDR1 as SGDLS and CDR2 as YYNGEE. The CDR3 runs to 19 residues. V lost 3 bases and J lost 0; bases outside the gene matches: 7. CDR3 DNA: TGTGCCAGCAGCGGTCGGACTAGCGGGAGGGTGAGCTCCTACAATGAGCAGTTCTTC. It is translated as CASSGRTSGRVSSYNEQFF.

The rearrangement links TRBV28 to TRBJ1-5; 8 nucleotides match TRBD1. The junction had 6 bases not matched to a gene; V was cut back by 3 bases and J by 5 bases. The germline V gene has CDR1 MDHEN and CDR2 SYDVKM. This CDR3 is built from 15 residues. The CDR3 loop is CASSFRGQWYQPQHF. The CDR3 coding sequence is TGTGCCAGCAGTTTCAGGGGGCAGTGGTATCAGCCCCAGCATTTT.

The rearrangement links TRBV14 to TRBJ1-1; D might be TRBD1 (5 bases). The CDR3 spans 16 residues. V lost 2 bases and J 3 bases, leaving 16 bases between the germline ends. CDR1 SGHDN and CDR2 FVKESK come from the germline V gene. For the CDR3, the DNA is TGTGCCAGCAGCCAAAGGGGCAGGACGAAAGACACTGAAGCTTTCTTT. Translation gives CASSQRGRTKDTEAFF.

The chain combines TRBV28 with TRBJ2-1, with D hard to call. The V end lost 5 bases, the J end lost 1 base, and 6 bases lay between the germline ends. The CDR3 length is 13 residues. Germline V lookup: CDR1 MDHEN, CDR2 SYDVKM. This chain's CDR3 is CASSVQSYNEQFF. The CDR3 DNA sequence: TGTGCCAGCAGTGTCCAGTCCTACAATGAGCAGTTCTTC.

The V gene is TRBV27, the J gene TRBJ1-3; D is perhaps TRBD1 (5 bases). The CDR3 is 16 amino acids. With 8 bases removed from V and 0 bases from J, the gap between germline ends came to 17 bases. Germline assignment: CDR1 MNHEY and CDR2 SMNVEV (reference sequence). The CDR3 DNA reads TGTGCCAGCTTCTCGGTCTTGGGGGGCTCTGGAAACACCATATATTTT. Translating it yields CASFSVLGGSGNTIYF.